The clone carrying this T cell receptor (beta chain) was counted between two and nine times. Its target is not known. The sample originates from a study of graft-versus-host responses after intestinal transplantation. The method was immunoSEQ multiplex PCR; TCRdb's version includes in-frame clones alone and lacks a portion of them. The repertoire includes around 90,000 clones, more than 90% of them detected once, and about 0.29% sits in the top ten. Germline V gene data show CDR1 as SQVTM and CDR2 as ANQGSEA. Trimming pared 7 bases from V and 6 bases from J, leaving 13 bases between. The CDR3 is 11 amino acids.

This material consisted of unstimulated CD4+ T cells sorted from spleen or lymph node cells, taken before intestinal transplant. The origin of this receptor is a human donor who received an intestinal transplant. V and J are TRBV29-1 and TRBJ2-7; no firm D call. The CDR3 bases are TGCAGCGCTCATCTGGGTGGCGAGCAGTACTTC. The encoded protein is CSAHLGGEQYF.